The clone carrying this TCR beta chain has a handful of counts. The source of the sample is a study of response to subunit inactivated influenza vaccine. The CDR3 totals 15 residues. Germline CDR1 DFQATT, CDR2 SNEGSKA (reference sequence). Losses at the gene ends were 6 bases for V and 0 bases for J; bases not matched to a gene: 5. TCRdb used MiXCR to reprocess the RT-PCR reads, holding one entry per CDR3 protein. The sample consists of 600,000 to 850,000 distinct CDR3 sequences, around 13% of them appearing once. The sequences come from PBMCs from blood, collected less than 15 days before vaccination. The V gene is TRBV20-1, the J gene TRBJ2-5; 12 nucleotides agree with TRBD2. This sequence originates from a middle-aged man who received an inactivated influenza vaccine. The CDR3 spells CSATGLAGNQETQYF. In nucleotides, the CDR3 is TGCAGTGCCACTGGACTAGCGGGGAACCAAGAGACCCAGTACTTC.